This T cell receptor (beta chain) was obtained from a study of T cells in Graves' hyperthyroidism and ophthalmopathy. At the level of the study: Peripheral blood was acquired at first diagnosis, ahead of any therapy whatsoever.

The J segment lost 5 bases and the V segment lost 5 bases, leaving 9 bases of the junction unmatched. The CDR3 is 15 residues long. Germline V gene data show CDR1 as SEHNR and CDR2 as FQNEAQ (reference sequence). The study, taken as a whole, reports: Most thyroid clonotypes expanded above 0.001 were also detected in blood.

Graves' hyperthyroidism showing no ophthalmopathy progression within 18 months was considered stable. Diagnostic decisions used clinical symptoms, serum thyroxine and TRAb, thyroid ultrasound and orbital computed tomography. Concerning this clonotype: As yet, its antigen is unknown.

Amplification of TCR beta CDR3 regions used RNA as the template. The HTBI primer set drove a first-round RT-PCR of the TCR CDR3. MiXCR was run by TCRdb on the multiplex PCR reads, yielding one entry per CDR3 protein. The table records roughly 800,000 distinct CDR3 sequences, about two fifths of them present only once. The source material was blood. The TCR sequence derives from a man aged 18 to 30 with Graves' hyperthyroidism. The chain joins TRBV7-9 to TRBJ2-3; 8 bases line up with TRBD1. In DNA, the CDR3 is TGTGCCAGCAGCCTGACAGGGGAAATATTAGATACGCAGTATTTT. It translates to CASSLTGEILDTQYF.